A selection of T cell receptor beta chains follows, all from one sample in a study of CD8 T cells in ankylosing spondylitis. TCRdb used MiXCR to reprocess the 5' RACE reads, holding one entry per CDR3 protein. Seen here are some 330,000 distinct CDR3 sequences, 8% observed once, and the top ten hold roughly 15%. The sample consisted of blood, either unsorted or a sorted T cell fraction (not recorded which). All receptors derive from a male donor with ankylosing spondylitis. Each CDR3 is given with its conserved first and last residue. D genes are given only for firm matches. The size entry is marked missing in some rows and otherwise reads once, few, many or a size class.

CDR3 protein: CSAGGLAGGHQETQYF
CDR3 DNA: TGCAGTGCGGGGGGACTAGCGGGAGGCCACCAAGAGACCCAGTACTTC
D gene: TRBD2
clone size: -
V gene: TRBV20-1
J gene: TRBJ2-5

CDR3 protein: CASKPRDQGASPLHF
CDR3 DNA: TGTGCCAGCAAACCCCGGGACCAAGGGGCTTCACCCCTCCACTTT
D gene: -
clone size: few
V gene: TRBV27
J gene: TRBJ1-6

CDR3 protein: CASSVSSGPETQYF
CDR3 DNA: TGTGCCAGCAGTGTATCGTCGGGCCCCGAGACCCAGTACTTC
D gene: -
clone size: few
V gene: TRBV6-1
J gene: TRBJ2-5

CDR3 protein: CASSEDGQYNQPQHF
CDR3 DNA: TGTGCCAGCAGCGAAGATGGACAGTACAATCAGCCCCAGCATTTT
D gene: -
clone size: -
V gene: TRBV7-3
J gene: TRBJ1-5

CDR3 protein: CGTSRSSYNEQFF
CDR3 DNA: TGCGGGACATCCAGGAGCTCCTACAATGAGCAGTTCTTC
D gene: -
clone size: many
V gene: TRBV29-1
J gene: TRBJ2-1

CDR3 protein: CASSQGGTPYEQYF
CDR3 DNA: TGTGCCAGCAGCCAAGGCGGAACCCCCTACGAGCAGTACTTC
D gene: -
clone size: -
V gene: TRBV9
J gene: TRBJ2-7

CDR3 protein: CASSSPVGREGYEQYF
CDR3 DNA: TGTGCCAGCAGTTCTCCCGTGGGGCGGGAGGGCTACGAGCAGTACTTC
D gene: TRBD2
clone size: -
V gene: TRBV27
J gene: TRBJ2-7

CDR3 protein: CASSLSGNGNEQFF
CDR3 DNA: TGTGCCAGCAGCTTAAGCGGGAATGGCAATGAGCAGTTCTTC
D gene: TRBD2
clone size: few
V gene: TRBV5-6
J gene: TRBJ2-1

CDR3 protein: CASSFGGSGPQHF
CDR3 DNA: TGTGCCAGCAGTTTCGGGGGCTCCGGGCCCCAGCATTTT
D gene: -
clone size: -
V gene: TRBV12-3/TRBV12-4
J gene: TRBJ1-5

CDR3 protein: CASSWGPDSNQPQHF
CDR3 DNA: TGCGCCAGCAGCTGGGGCCCTGATAGCAATCAGCCCCAGCATTTT
D gene: -
clone size: -
V gene: TRBV5-1
J gene: TRBJ1-5

CDR3 protein: CASRTGQIQPQHF
CDR3 DNA: TGTGCCAGCAGAACAGGACAGATTCAGCCCCAGCATTTT
D gene: -
clone size: many
V gene: TRBV28
J gene: TRBJ1-5

CDR3 protein: CSARDTPRRQFF
CDR3 DNA: TGCAGTGCTAGAGATACGCCCCGCCGCCAGTTCTTC
D gene: -
clone size: -
V gene: TRBV20-1
J gene: TRBJ2-1

CDR3 protein: CASSIDNPQETQYF
CDR3 DNA: TGTGCCAGCAGTATCGACAACCCCCAAGAGACCCAGTACTTC
D gene: -
clone size: few
V gene: TRBV6-5
J gene: TRBJ2-5

CDR3 protein: CSVVDRADQPQHF
CDR3 DNA: TGCAGCGTTGTAGACAGGGCCGATCAGCCCCAGCATTTT
D gene: TRBD1
clone size: -
V gene: TRBV29-1
J gene: TRBJ1-5

CDR3 protein: CASSLTSGSNLYF
CDR3 DNA: TGTGCCAGCAGTTTAACTAGCGGGAGTAATCTGTACTTC
D gene: TRBD2
clone size: -
V gene: TRBV27
J gene: TRBJ2-7

CDR3 protein: CASSLVGASYNEQFF
CDR3 DNA: TGTGCCAGCTCACTGGTGGGAGCTTCCTACAATGAGCAGTTCTTC
D gene: -
clone size: few
V gene: TRBV18
J gene: TRBJ2-1

CDR3 protein: CSASSAGGITYEQYF
CDR3 DNA: TGCAGTGCTAGTTCAGCGGGAGGGATTACCTACGAGCAGTACTTC
D gene: TRBD2
clone size: -
V gene: TRBV20-1
J gene: TRBJ2-7

CDR3 protein: CASSNRASNQPQHF
CDR3 DNA: TGTGCCAGCAGTAACAGGGCGAGCAATCAGCCCCAGCATTTT
D gene: -
clone size: -
V gene: TRBV12-3/TRBV12-4
J gene: TRBJ1-5

CDR3 protein: CASSFGRDNQPQHF
CDR3 DNA: TGTGCCAGCAGTTTCGGCAGGGACAATCAGCCCCAGCATTTT
D gene: -
clone size: many
V gene: TRBV12-3/TRBV12-4
J gene: TRBJ1-5

CDR3 protein: CASSTGVWVQPQHF
CDR3 DNA: TGTGCCAGCAGCACAGGGGTTTGGGTTCAGCCCCAGCATTTT
D gene: TRBD1
clone size: few
V gene: TRBV7-2
J gene: TRBJ1-5

CDR3 protein: CASSQDSPGPVLEELFF
CDR3 DNA: TGTGCCAGCAGCCAAGATTCCCCGGGTCCGGTCTTGGAGGAGCTGTTTTTT
D gene: -
clone size: many
V gene: TRBV14
J gene: TRBJ2-2

CDR3 protein: CASSGVGGPMNTEAFF
CDR3 DNA: TGTGCCAGCAGCGGGGTGGGGGGTCCCATGAACACTGAAGCTTTCTTT
D gene: -
clone size: -
V gene: TRBV4-2
J gene: TRBJ1-1

CDR3 protein: CASSPRSYNEQFF
CDR3 DNA: TGCGCCAGCAGCCCCAGGTCCTACAATGAGCAGTTCTTC
D gene: -
clone size: few
V gene: TRBV4-1
J gene: TRBJ2-1

CDR3 protein: CSAEQGSVFGYTF
CDR3 DNA: TGCAGTGCCGAACAGGGGAGTGTTTTTGGCTACACCTTC
D gene: TRBD1
clone size: many
V gene: TRBV20-1
J gene: TRBJ1-2

CDR3 protein: CSARGGTSGRGVGELFF
CDR3 DNA: TGCAGTGCTAGGGGGGGGACTAGCGGGAGAGGAGTCGGGGAGCTGTTTTTT
D gene: TRBD2
clone size: -
V gene: TRBV20-1
J gene: TRBJ2-2

CDR3 protein: CASSPPENYEQYF
CDR3 DNA: TGTGCCAGCAGTCCCCCGGAGAACTACGAGCAGTACTTC
D gene: -
clone size: few
V gene: TRBV28
J gene: TRBJ2-7

CDR3 protein: CSASRATTSGSPYEQYF
CDR3 DNA: TGCAGTGCTAGTAGGGCGACTACTAGCGGGAGTCCCTACGAGCAGTACTTC
D gene: TRBD2
clone size: many
V gene: TRBV20-1
J gene: TRBJ2-7

CDR3 protein: CASSAVYRGFAGELFF
CDR3 DNA: TGTGCCAGCAGTGCCGTGTACAGGGGGTTTGCCGGGGAGCTGTTTTTT
D gene: TRBD1
clone size: -
V gene: TRBV6-1
J gene: TRBJ2-2

CDR3 protein: CASSATSGGFGELFF
CDR3 DNA: TGTGCCAGCAGCGCGACTAGCGGGGGTTTCGGGGAGCTGTTTTTT
D gene: TRBD2
clone size: -
V gene: TRBV12-3/TRBV12-4
J gene: TRBJ2-2

CDR3 protein: CASSPLAGVNTQYF
CDR3 DNA: TGTGCCAGCAGCCCTCTAGCGGGAGTAAATACGCAGTATTTT
D gene: TRBD2
clone size: many
V gene: TRBV12-3/TRBV12-4
J gene: TRBJ2-3

CDR3 protein: CASSIRAAGDEQFF
CDR3 DNA: TGTGCCAGTAGTATTCGTGCGGCGGGAGATGAGCAGTTCTTC
D gene: TRBD2
clone size: many
V gene: TRBV19
J gene: TRBJ2-1

CDR3 protein: CASSRAGESYNEQFF
CDR3 DNA: TGCGCCAGCAGCCGGGCCGGAGAATCCTACAATGAGCAGTTCTTC
D gene: -
clone size: many
V gene: TRBV5-1
J gene: TRBJ2-1

CDR3 protein: CASSLEQGYNEQFF
CDR3 DNA: TGTGCCAGCAGTTTAGAACAGGGCTACAATGAGCAGTTCTTC
D gene: -
clone size: many
V gene: TRBV12-3/TRBV12-4
J gene: TRBJ2-1

CDR3 protein: CASSPEGRSEQYF
CDR3 DNA: TGTGCCAGCAGTCCCGAGGGGCGGAGCGAGCAGTACTTC
D gene: -
clone size: few
V gene: TRBV2
J gene: TRBJ2-7

CDR3 protein: CASEKTGLNTEAFF
CDR3 DNA: TGTGCCAGCGAAAAGACAGGGCTGAACACTGAAGCTTTCTTT
D gene: TRBD1
clone size: few
V gene: TRBV7-8
J gene: TRBJ1-1

CDR3 protein: CASSLVSAGDTQYF
CDR3 DNA: TGTGCCAGCAGTTTAGTATCAGCGGGGGATACGCAGTATTTT
D gene: TRBD2
clone size: few
V gene: TRBV12-3/TRBV12-4
J gene: TRBJ2-3

CDR3 protein: CASSVAGQSYEQYF
CDR3 DNA: TGTGCCAGCAGCGTAGCCGGGCAGTCCTACGAGCAGTACTTC
D gene: -
clone size: -
V gene: TRBV9
J gene: TRBJ2-7

CDR3 protein: CASRGQGDYEQFF
CDR3 DNA: TGTGCCAGCAGGGGACAGGGGGATTATGAGCAGTTCTTC
D gene: TRBD1
clone size: few
V gene: TRBV28
J gene: TRBJ2-1

CDR3 protein: CASSGTEAFF
CDR3 DNA: TGTGCCAGCAGCGGCACTGAAGCTTTCTTT
D gene: -
clone size: few
V gene: TRBV2
J gene: TRBJ1-1

CDR3 protein: CSGQAYNEQFF
CDR3 DNA: TGCAGCGGCCAAGCCTACAATGAGCAGTTCTTC
D gene: -
clone size: -
V gene: TRBV29-1
J gene: TRBJ2-1

CDR3 protein: CASSVGAFSYEQYF
CDR3 DNA: TGTGCCAGCAGCGTAGGGGCGTTCTCCTACGAGCAGTACTTC
D gene: -
clone size: -
V gene: TRBV9
J gene: TRBJ2-7

CDR3 protein: CSVERQVNTEAFF
CDR3 DNA: TGCAGCGTTGAACGCCAAGTGAACACTGAAGCTTTCTTT
D gene: -
clone size: many
V gene: TRBV29-1
J gene: TRBJ1-1

CDR3 protein: CSAVGTSASYEQYF
CDR3 DNA: TGCAGTGCGGTAGGAACTAGCGCTTCCTACGAGCAGTACTTC
D gene: TRBD2
clone size: -
V gene: TRBV20-1
J gene: TRBJ2-7

CDR3 protein: CASSLFGLAATDTQYF
CDR3 DNA: TGTGCCAGCAGCTTGTTTGGACTAGCGGCCACAGATACGCAGTATTTT
D gene: TRBD2
clone size: many
V gene: TRBV5-6
J gene: TRBJ2-3

CDR3 protein: CASSATGTPRQYF
CDR3 DNA: TGTGCCAGCAGTGCCACCGGGACACCTCGACAGTACTTC
D gene: -
clone size: -
V gene: TRBV12-3/TRBV12-4
J gene: TRBJ2-7

CDR3 protein: CASSSRTGGYDGPGELFF
CDR3 DNA: TGCGCCAGCAGCTCACGGACAGGGGGCTACGATGGGCCCGGGGAGCTGTTTTTT
D gene: TRBD1
clone size: -
V gene: TRBV5-1
J gene: TRBJ2-2

CDR3 protein: CASSQWQGAYNEQFF
CDR3 DNA: TGCGCCAGCAGCCAATGGCAGGGAGCCTACAATGAGCAGTTCTTC
D gene: -
clone size: -
V gene: TRBV4-1
J gene: TRBJ2-1